Listed below are T cell receptor beta chains from one sample, sequenced in a study of blood T cell repertoires in COVID-19. The data were produced by immunoSEQ multiplex PCR, yet TCRdb's version contains in-frame clones alone and is incomplete. The sample has about 140,000 clones, about 80% seen once. The sequenced sample consisted of PBMCs or T cells enriched from blood (not recorded which). Receptors were obtained from a woman aged 45-59 years who had recovered from COVID-19. CDR3s include the opening cysteine and the closing phenylalanine or tryptophan. Each record gives: V gene, CDR3 length, J gene, CDR3 protein.

V gene: TRBV5-5
CDR3 length: 14
J gene: TRBJ2-7
CDR3 protein: CASSLQGETYEQYF

V gene: TRBV5-1
CDR3 length: 14
J gene: TRBJ2-3
CDR3 protein: CASSSTSGVDTQYF

V gene: TRBV5-6
CDR3 length: 15
J gene: TRBJ2-1
CDR3 protein: CASSAGQGASNEQFF

V gene: TRBV28
CDR3 length: 13
J gene: TRBJ2-2
CDR3 protein: CASSFPGTGELFF

V gene: TRBV9
CDR3 length: 15
J gene: TRBJ1-3
CDR3 protein: CASTRTGRSGNTIYF

V gene: TRBV6-1
CDR3 length: 17
J gene: TRBJ2-2
CDR3 protein: CASSEPPSGGHTGELFF

V gene: TRBV19
CDR3 length: 16
J gene: TRBJ2-3
CDR3 protein: CASTGGEQPSTDTQYF

V gene: TRBV18
CDR3 length: 14
J gene: TRBJ1-1
CDR3 protein: CASSPAGRDTEAFF

V gene: TRBV9
CDR3 length: 16
J gene: TRBJ1-3
CDR3 protein: CASSPHGAAVGGTIYF

V gene: TRBV3-1/TRBV3-2
CDR3 length: 14
J gene: TRBJ2-5
CDR3 protein: CASSYSGTEETQYF

V gene: TRBV19
CDR3 length: 16
J gene: TRBJ1-4
CDR3 protein: CASSIPTGTGVEKLFF

V gene: TRBV30
CDR3 length: 14
J gene: TRBJ1-5
CDR3 protein: CAWRSRDSHQPQHF

V gene: TRBV6-5
CDR3 length: 16
J gene: TRBJ2-1
CDR3 protein: CASSYLQGRTHNEQFF

V gene: TRBV28
CDR3 length: 14
J gene: TRBJ1-2
CDR3 protein: CASSLGDRGGGYTF

V gene: TRBV7-3
CDR3 length: 15
J gene: TRBJ2-1
CDR3 protein: CASSLDRGGYNEQFF

V gene: TRBV7-2
CDR3 length: 17
J gene: TRBJ2-2
CDR3 protein: CASSFPLRGRVTGELFF

V gene: TRBV5-1
CDR3 length: 14
J gene: TRBJ1-2
CDR3 protein: CASSSGSQGVGYTF

V gene: TRBV9
CDR3 length: 12
J gene: TRBJ1-2
CDR3 protein: CASSARQGGYTF

V gene: TRBV30
CDR3 length: 14
J gene: TRBJ1-6
CDR3 protein: CAWSPWDRDSPLHF

V gene: TRBV30
CDR3 length: 16
J gene: TRBJ2-5
CDR3 protein: CAQIKTHRDEGETQYF

V gene: TRBV5-6
CDR3 length: 16
J gene: TRBJ1-1
CDR3 protein: CASSFDTGTTNTEAFF